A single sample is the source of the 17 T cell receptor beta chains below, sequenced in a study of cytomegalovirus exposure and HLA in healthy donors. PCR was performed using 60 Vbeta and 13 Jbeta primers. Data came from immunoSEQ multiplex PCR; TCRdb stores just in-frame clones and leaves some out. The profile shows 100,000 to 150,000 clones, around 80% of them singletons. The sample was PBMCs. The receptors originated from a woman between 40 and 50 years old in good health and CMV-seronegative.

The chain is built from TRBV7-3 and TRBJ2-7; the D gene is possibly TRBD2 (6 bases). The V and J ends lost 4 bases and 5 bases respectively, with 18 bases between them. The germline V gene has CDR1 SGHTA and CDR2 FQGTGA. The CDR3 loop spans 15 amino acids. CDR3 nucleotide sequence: TGTGCCAGCAGCTCCCCTGGCGGGACCTTCGACGAGCAGTACTTC. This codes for CASSSPGGTFDEQYF.

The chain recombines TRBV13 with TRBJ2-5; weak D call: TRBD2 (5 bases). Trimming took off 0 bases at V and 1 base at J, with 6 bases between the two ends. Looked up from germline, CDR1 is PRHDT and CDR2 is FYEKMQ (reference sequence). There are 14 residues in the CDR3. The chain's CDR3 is CASSLGSGQETQYF. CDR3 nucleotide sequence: TGTGCCAGCAGCTTAGGAAGCGGCCAAGAGACCCAGTACTTC.

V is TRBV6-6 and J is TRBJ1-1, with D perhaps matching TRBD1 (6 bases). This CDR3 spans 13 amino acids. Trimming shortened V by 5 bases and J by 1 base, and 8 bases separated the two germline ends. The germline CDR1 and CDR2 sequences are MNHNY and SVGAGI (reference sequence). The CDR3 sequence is CASSQTGNTEAFF. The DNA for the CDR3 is TGTGCCAGCAGTCAGACAGGGAACACTGAAGCTTTCTTT.

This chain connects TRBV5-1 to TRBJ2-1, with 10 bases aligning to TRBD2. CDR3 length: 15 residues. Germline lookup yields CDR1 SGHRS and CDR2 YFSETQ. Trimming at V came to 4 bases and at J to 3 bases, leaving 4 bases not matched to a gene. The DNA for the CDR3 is TGCGCCAGCAGCAGGACTAGCGGCAACTACAATGAGCAGTTCTTC. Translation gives CASSRTSGNYNEQFF.

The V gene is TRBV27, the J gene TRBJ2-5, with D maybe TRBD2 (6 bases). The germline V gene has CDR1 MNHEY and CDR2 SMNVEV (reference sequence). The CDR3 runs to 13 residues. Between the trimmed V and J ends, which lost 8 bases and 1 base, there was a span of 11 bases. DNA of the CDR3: TGTGCCAGCGCTAGCGTCGTCCAAGAGACCCAGTACTTC. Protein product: CASASVVQETQYF.

The CDR3 coding sequence is TGTGCCAGCTCAACACGGACTAGCGGGAGTACAGAGACCCAGTACTTC. Translated: CASSTRTSGSTETQYF. The rearrangement joins TRBV18 to TRBJ2-5; 13 bases agree with TRBD2. CDR1 and CDR2 from the germline V gene are KGHSH and LQKENI. J gave up 4 bases and V 5 bases, and 7 bases lay outside the gene matches. This CDR3 has 16 amino acids.

The CDR3 DNA is TGTGCCAGCAGCCAAGAGTTTGGGACAGGCTATGGCTACACCTTC. Amino acids: CASSQEFGTGYGYTF. The V gene is TRBV4-2, the J gene TRBJ1-2; 8 bases match TRBD1. With 0 bases clipped from V and 4 bases from J, the junction kept 4 bases outside the gene matches. Germline CDR1 and CDR2: LGHNA and YNFKEQ. This CDR3 comprises 15 residues.

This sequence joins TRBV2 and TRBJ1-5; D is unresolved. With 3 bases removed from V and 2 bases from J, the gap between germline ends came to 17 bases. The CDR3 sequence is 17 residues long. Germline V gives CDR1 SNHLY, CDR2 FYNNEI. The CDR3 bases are TGTGCCAGCAGTGAGCGGCAGCTTATCGTGGGCAATCAGCCCCAGCATTTT. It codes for CASSERQLIVGNQPQHF.

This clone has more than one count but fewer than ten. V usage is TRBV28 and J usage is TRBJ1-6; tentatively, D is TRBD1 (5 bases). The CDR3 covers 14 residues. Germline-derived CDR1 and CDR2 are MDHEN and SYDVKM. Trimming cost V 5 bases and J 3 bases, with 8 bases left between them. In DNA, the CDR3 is TGTGCCAGCAGTCCAGGGTTCTATAATTCACCCCTCCACTTT. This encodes CASSPGFYNSPLHF.

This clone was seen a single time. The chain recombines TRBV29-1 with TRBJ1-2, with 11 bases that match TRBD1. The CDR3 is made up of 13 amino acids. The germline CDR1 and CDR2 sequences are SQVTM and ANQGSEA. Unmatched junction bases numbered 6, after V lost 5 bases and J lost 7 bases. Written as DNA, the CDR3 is TGCAGCGTTACCGGGACAGGGGGGTTTGGCTACACCTTC. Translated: CSVTGTGGFGYTF.

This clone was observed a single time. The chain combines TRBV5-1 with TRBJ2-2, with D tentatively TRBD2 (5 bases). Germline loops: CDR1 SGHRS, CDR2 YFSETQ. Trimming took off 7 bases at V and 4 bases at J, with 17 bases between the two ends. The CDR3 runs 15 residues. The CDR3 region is CASRGGGLSTGELFF. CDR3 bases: TGCGCCAGCCGCGGCGGAGGCCTCTCCACCGGGGAGCTGTTTTTT.

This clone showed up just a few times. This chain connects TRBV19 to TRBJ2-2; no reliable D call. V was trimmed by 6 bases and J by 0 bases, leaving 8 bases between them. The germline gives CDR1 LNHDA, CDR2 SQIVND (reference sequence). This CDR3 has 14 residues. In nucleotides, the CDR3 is TGTGCCAGTAGGTACTACGCGAACACCGGGGAGCTGTTTTTT. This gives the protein CASRYYANTGELFF.

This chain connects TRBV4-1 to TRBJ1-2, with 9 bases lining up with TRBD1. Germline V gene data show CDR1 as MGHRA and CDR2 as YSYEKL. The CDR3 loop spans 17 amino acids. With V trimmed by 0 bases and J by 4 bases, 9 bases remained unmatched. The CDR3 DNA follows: TGCGCCAGCAGCCAAGACAGCGGGACAGGGTATACCTATGGCTACACCTTC. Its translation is CASSQDSGTGYTYGYTF.

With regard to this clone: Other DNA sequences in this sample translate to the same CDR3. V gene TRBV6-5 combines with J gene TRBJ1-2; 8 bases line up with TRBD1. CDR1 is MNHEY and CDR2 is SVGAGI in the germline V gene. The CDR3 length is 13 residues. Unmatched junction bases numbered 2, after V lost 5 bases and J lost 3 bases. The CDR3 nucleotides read TGTGCCAGCAGTCTGACAGGGGACTATGGCTACACCTTC. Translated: CASSLTGDYGYTF.

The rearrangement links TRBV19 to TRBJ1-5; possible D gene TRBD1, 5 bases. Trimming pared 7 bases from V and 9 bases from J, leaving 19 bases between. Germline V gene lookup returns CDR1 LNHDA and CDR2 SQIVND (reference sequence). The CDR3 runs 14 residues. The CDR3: CASTPGGGSGPQHF. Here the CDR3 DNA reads TGTGCCAGTACCCCCGGGGGGGGATCAGGGCCCCAGCATTTT. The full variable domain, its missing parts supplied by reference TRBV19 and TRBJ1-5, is DGGITQSPKYLFRKEGQNVTLSCEQNLNHDAMYWYRQDPGQGLRLIYYSQIVNDFQKGDIAEGYSVSREKKESFPLTVTSAQKNPTAFYLCASTPGGGSGPQHFGDGTRLSIL.

In DNA, the CDR3 is TGTGCCAGCAGCGCGGGACTAGCGGGGGGCACAGATACGCAGTATTTT. Translated: CASSAGLAGGTDTQYF. The V and J genes are TRBV7-2 and TRBJ2-3; the match to TRBD2 covers 14 bases. Losses at the gene ends were 5 bases for V and 1 base for J; bases not matched to a gene: 2. From germline, CDR1 is SGHTA and CDR2 FQGNSA. This CDR3 region has 16 residues.

CDR3 nucleotides: TGCGCCAGCAGCTTAACCGGGACAGGGACGTCTGGGGCCAACGTCCTGACTTTC. This translates into CASSLTGTGTSGANVLTF. This chain links TRBV5-1 with TRBJ2-6; TRBD1 aligns across 9 bases. Trimming took 2 bases from V and 1 from J; bases not matched to a gene: 7. The CDR3 spans 18 residues. Germline values: CDR1 SGHRS, CDR2 YFSETQ.